This entry is about one T cell receptor beta chain. Donors were healthy HIV-negative adults without recently reported acute infections or vaccinations. With unsorted samples, genomic DNA was obtained from approximately 96 million PBMCs. The source of the sample is a study of shared clonotypes between healthy human individuals. CDR1 and CDR2 (germline): SGHTA, FQGNSA. V was clipped by 3 bases and J by 2 bases, with 11 bases between them. The CDR3 runs to 15 residues. Evenly divided among several immunoSEQ plates was the genomic DNA of each subset. Ten immunoSEQ deep assay plates served to sequence unsorted PBMC DNA. Sequenced by immunoSEQ multiplex PCR; TCRdb stores in-frame clones only, minus some. The data hold about 490,000 clones, with about 82% observed a single time.

Sequencing was done on a sample of PBMCs. This TCR was sampled from a woman between 40 and 55 years old in good health. Some clones in this sample may be carry-over from other donors' samples. The rearrangement links TRBV7-2 to TRBJ1-5, with unresolved D. The CDR3 here is CASSLVDLGNQPQHF. In DNA, the CDR3 is TGTGCCAGCAGCTTGGTGGATCTTGGCAATCAGCCCCAGCATTTT.